The entry that follows covers one TCR beta chain sequence. Its antigen is unknown. Researchers ran the PCR with 60 Vbeta and 13 Jbeta primers. Libraries were prepared by immunoSEQ multiplex PCR; TCRdb keeps only in-frame clonotypes and omits some of them. The sample consists of about 98,000 clones, under 70% of them appearing once. The data originate from a study of cytomegalovirus exposure and HLA in healthy donors. General study results and limits: Fewer N-insertions (relative to the approximately 670-donor mean) were reportedly seen in an Asian-associated ancestry cluster in a later analysis.

This receptor was identified in a man aged 45-65 years in good health and CMV-seronegative. Input material: PBMCs.

The CDR3 DNA is TGTGCCAGTAGTATTTTGGACAGGGGGCTCCCTCAGCCCCAGCATTTT. It encodes CASSILDRGLPQPQHF. V usage is TRBV19 and J usage is TRBJ1-5; 11 nucleotides match TRBD1. J gave up 6 bases and V 3 bases, and 7 bases lay outside the gene matches. This CDR3 has 16 residues. Germline V gene sequence: CDR1 LNHDA, CDR2 SQIVND (reference sequence).